This T cell receptor beta chain derives from a study of blood T cells in healthy people across ages. Germline CDR1 reads SGHTA; CDR2 reads FQGNSA. There are 17 residues in the CDR3. The ends lost 5 bases at V and 2 bases at J; junction bases unmatched: 11. It was with a sample-barcoded 5' primer and a J-beta primer mix that a second PCR of roughly 7 to 12 cycles was run. TCRdb itself ran the 5' RACE reads through MiXCR, one entry per CDR3 protein. The sample yields fewer than 600,000 distinct CDR3 sequences, over 25% seen once. In terms of origin and age, donors were healthy Caucasian individuals from Russia aged roughly 6 to 90. These same records also appear under a second study, on T cells of mothers and their children. As reported in that work: Over 9.5 million TCR beta CDR3 reads were obtained from each mother, and some 3.1 million from each child.

The chain is built from TRBV7-2 and TRBJ2-5, with TRBD1 matching 10 bases. The sequence was collected from a boy younger than 10 in good health. The sample comprised blood. DNA for the CDR3: TGTGCCAGCAGCGCACGCCGGACAGGGGGTAAACAAGAGACCCAGTACTTC. It translates to CASSARRTGGKQETQYF.